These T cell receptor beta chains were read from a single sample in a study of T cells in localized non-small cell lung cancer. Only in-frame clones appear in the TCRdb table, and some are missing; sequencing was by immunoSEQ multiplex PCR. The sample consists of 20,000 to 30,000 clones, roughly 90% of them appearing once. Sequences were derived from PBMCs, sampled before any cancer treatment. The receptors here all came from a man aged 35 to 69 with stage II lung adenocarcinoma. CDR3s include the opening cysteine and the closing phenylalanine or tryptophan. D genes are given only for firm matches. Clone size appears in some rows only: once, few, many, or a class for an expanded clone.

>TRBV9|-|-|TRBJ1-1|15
TGTGCCAGCAGCAGCACGGGGGAACCGAACACTGAAGCTTTCTTT
CASSSTGEPNTEAFF
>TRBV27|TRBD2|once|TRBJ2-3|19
TGTGCCAGCGGCCGAATGACTAGCGGGAGAGGGGTCTCCACAGATACGCAGTATTTT
CASGRMTSGRGVSTDTQYF
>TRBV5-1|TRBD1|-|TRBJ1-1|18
TGCGCCAGCAGCTCGGACAGGGAGAAAATACTAGGCGGCACTGAAGCTTTCTTT
CASSSDREKILGGTEAFF
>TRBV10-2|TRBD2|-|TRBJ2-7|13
TGCGCCAGCAGTAAACGGGAGGGCCTCGAGCAGTACTTC
CASSKREGLEQYF
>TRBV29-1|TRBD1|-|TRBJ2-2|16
TGCAGCGTGGGCCCCCGGACAGGGAGAAACACCGGGGAGCTGTTTTTT
CSVGPRTGRNTGELFF
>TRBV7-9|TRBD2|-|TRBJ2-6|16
TGTGCCAGCAGCTCGAGCGGGAGTCTAGGGGCCAACGTCCTGACTTTC
CASSSSGSLGANVLTF
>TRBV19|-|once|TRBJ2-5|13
TGTGCCAGTAGTATAGGCGGCGGGGAGACCCAGTACTTC
CASSIGGGETQYF
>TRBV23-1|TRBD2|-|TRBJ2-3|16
TGCGCCAGCAGTCAATCGACTAGCGGGAGCACAGATACGCAGTATTTT
CASSQSTSGSTDTQYF
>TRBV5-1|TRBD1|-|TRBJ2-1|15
TGCGCCAGCAGCTTGGCGGGACAGGGGGCTCATGAGCAGTTCTTC
CASSLAGQGAHEQFF
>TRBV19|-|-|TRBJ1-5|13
TGTGCCAGTAGTATATCCCTGAATCAGCCCCAGCATTTT
CASSISLNQPQHF
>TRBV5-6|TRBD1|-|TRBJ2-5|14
TGTGCCAGCAGCTGGGGACAGGGGCAAGAGACCCAGTACTTC
CASSWGQGQETQYF
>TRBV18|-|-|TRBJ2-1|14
TGTGCCAGCTCACCACAAGGACTCGACAATGAGCAGTTCTTC
CASSPQGLDNEQFF
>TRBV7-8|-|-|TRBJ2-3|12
TGTGCCAGCACCCTTTTTGCAGATACGCAGTATTTT
CASTLFADTQYF
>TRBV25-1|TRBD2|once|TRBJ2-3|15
TGTGCCAGCAGTGTCCGGGGGGTGACGACAGATACGCAGTATTTT
CASSVRGVTTDTQYF
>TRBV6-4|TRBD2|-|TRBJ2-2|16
TGTGCCAGCAGTGTAGTCTTAGCGGGAGGGCCCGGGGAGCTGTTTTTT
CASSVVLAGGPGELFF
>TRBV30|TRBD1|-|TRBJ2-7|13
TGTGCCTGGAAGCCGGGACAGACCTACGAGCAGTACTTC
CAWKPGQTYEQYF
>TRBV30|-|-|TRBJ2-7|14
TGTGCCTGGAGCGTTGGGGGGCCCTCCTACGAGCAGTACTTC
CAWSVGGPSYEQYF
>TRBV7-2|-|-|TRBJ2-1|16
TGTGCCAGCAGCTTAGCGGGGGACGTCTCCTACAATGAGCAGTTCTTC
CASSLAGDVSYNEQFF
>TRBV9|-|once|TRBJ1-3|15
TGTGCCAGCAGCGCCGACAGGTACTCTGGAAACACCATATATTTT
CASSADRYSGNTIYF
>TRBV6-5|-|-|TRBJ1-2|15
TGTGCCAGCCACCCACGACGGGACTCTAACTATGGCTACACCTTC
CASHPRRDSNYGYTF
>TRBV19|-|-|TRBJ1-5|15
TGTGCCAGTACCGGTCTCAGGGCTAGCAATCAGCCCCAGCATTTT
CASTGLRASNQPQHF
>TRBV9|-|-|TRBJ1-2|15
TGTGCCAGCAGCGTAAGCCCTTACAGGGTCTATGGCTACACCTTC
CASSVSPYRVYGYTF
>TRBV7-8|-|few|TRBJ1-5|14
TGTGCCAGCAGCTTACTCGGCGTCAATCAGCCCCAGCATTTT
CASSLLGVNQPQHF
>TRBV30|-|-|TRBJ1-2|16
TGTGCCTGGAGTCCGCTAGGAGGGACGACTAACTATGGCTACACCTTC
CAWSPLGGTTNYGYTF
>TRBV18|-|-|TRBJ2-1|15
TGTGCCAGCTCACCACCGTGGGGGGGCCGCAATGAGCAGTTCTTC
CASSPPWGGRNEQFF
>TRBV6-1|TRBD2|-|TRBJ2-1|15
TGTGCCAGCAGTGAAGCTAGCGGGGGGTACAATGAGCAGTTCTTC
CASSEASGGYNEQFF
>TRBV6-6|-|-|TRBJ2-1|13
TGTGCCAGCAGTCCGATCGACAAAAATGAGCAGTTCTTC
CASSPIDKNEQFF
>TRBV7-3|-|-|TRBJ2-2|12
TGTGCCAGCAGCCCCCTTGGCGGGGAGCTGTTTTTT
CASSPLGGELFF
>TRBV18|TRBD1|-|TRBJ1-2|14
TGTGCCAGCTCACCCGGGACAGGGGCCTATGGCTACACCTTC
CASSPGTGAYGYTF
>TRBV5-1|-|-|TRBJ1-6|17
TGCGCCAGCAGCTTGGATGCCGTCAGCTCCTATAATTCACCCCTCCACTTT
CASSLDAVSSYNSPLHF
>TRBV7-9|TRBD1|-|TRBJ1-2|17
TGTGCCAGCACCTCCATGACAGGGGGCGGACTTAACTATGGCTACACCTTC
CASTSMTGGGLNYGYTF
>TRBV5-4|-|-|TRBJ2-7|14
TGTGCCAGCAAGAAGGAGGGAATCTCCTACGAGCAGTACTTC
CASKKEGISYEQYF
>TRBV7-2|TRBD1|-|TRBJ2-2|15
TGTGCCAGCAGCCGACAGGGCGCGAACACCGGGGAGCTGTTTTTT
CASSRQGANTGELFF
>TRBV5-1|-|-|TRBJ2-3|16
TGCGCCAGCAGCTTGGGTGAGAGGGTCAAGGGAGATACGCAGTATTTT
CASSLGERVKGDTQYF
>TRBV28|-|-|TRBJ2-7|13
TGTGCCAGCAGTCCCGGGACGGTAAGATATTGGTACTTC
CASSPGTVRYWYF
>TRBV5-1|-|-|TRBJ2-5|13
TGCGCCAGCAGCTTGGAGGGGCAAGAGACCCAGTACTTC
CASSLEGQETQYF
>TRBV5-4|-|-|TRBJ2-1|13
TGTGCCAGCAGCAGGGGTTCCGGCAATGAGCAGTTCTTC
CASSRGSGNEQFF
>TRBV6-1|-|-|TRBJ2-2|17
TGTGCCAGCAGTGTCGATGACCAGGGGGGCAACACCGGGGAGCTGTTTTTT
CASSVDDQGGNTGELFF
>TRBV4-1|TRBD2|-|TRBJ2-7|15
TGCGCCAGCAGCCGGGGACTAGCGGGAGGGTACGAGCAGTACTTC
CASSRGLAGGYEQYF
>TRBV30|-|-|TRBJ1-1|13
TGTGCCTGGAGTGTCAGTCAGAACACTGAAGCTTTCTTT
CAWSVSQNTEAFF
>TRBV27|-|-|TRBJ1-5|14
TGTGCCAGCAGGGCAGGCGGACCCGGTCAGCCCCAGCATTTT
CASRAGGPGQPQHF
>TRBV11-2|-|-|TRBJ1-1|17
TGTGCCAGCAGCCCCAGGGGAGATGCGGGTTTGAGCACTGAAGCTTTCTTT
CASSPRGDAGLSTEAFF
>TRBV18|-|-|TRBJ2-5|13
TGTGCCAGCTCCCGGGACTTCCAAGAGACCCAGTACTTC
CASSRDFQETQYF
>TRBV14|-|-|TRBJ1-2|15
TGTGCCAGCAGCCAAGTAACAGGGTGGAACTATGGCTACACCTTC
CASSQVTGWNYGYTF